The 24 T cell receptor beta chains below were found in one sample sequenced in a study of shared clonotypes between healthy human individuals (dated by TCRdb to 2018 to 2020). For the CD8 naive samples, CD45RO-negative cells were positively selected for CCR7, yielding a CD45RA+CCR7+ population from which TemRA cells were excluded. Libraries were made using the immunoSEQ multiplex PCR assay. In its TCRdb copy, this immuneACCESS table keeps in-frame sequences only and misses some clones. Where compared with another copy, unresolved V genes explain less than half of these, and the others have no known cause. Present in this sample are about 2.1 million clones, 90% to 95% of which were seen just once. The ten largest clonotypes hold 1.5% to 2% of the sample. Sequenced material: naive CD8+ T cells from PBMCs. The meaning of the sample's cell subset or site label: CD45RA+CCR7+. These receptors all stem from a man aged 18 to 35 in good health. Some clones in this sample may be carry-over from other donors' samples.

The V call is TRBV21-1, the J call TRBJ2-5; TRBD1 is the table's D call, not checked against the DNA. TRBV21-1 is a known pseudogene. The CDR3 has 15 residues. The CDR3 region has the DNA TGTGCCAGCAGCAGAGCGGACAGGGGAGTAGAGACCCAGTACTTC. It encodes CASSRADRGVETQYF.

The chain carries TRBV25-1 and TRBJ2-7, with TRBD2 matching over 8 bases. The CDR3 contains 15 residues. J lost 6 bases, V lost 4 bases, and 11 bases had no gene match. Looked up from germline, CDR1 is MGHDK and CDR2 is SYGVNS. The CDR3 is CASSVTSGILGEQYF. Written as DNA, the CDR3 is TGTGCCAGCAGTGTCACTAGCGGTATTTTGGGCGAGCAGTACTTC.

This clone appeared a single time. The sample carries other DNA sequences with the same CDR3. The gene calls are TRBV27 and TRBJ2-1; the match to TRBD2 covers 7 bases. Trimming cost V 5 bases and J 7 bases; bases outside gene matches: 2. Germline V gene sequence: CDR1 MNHEY, CDR2 SMNVEV (reference sequence). CDR3 length: 12 amino acids. This CDR3 reads CASSPGGNEQFF. The CDR3 DNA follows: TGTGCCAGCAGTCCGGGGGGAAATGAGCAGTTCTTC.

This chain joins TRBV27 and TRBJ2-5, with TRBD2 identical over 10 bases. Germline CDR1 MNHEY, CDR2 SMNVEV (reference sequence). Trimming took 8 bases from V and 4 from J; bases not matched to a gene: 7. The CDR3 is 14 amino acids. CDR3 loop: CASQQLAGGETQYF. The CDR3 nucleotides read TGTGCCAGCCAGCAGTTAGCGGGAGGAGAGACCCAGTACTTC.

A single count supports this clone. The chain has TRBV27 and TRBJ2-1; the D gene could be TRBD1 or TRBD2 (5 bases each). Germline-derived CDR1 and CDR2 are MNHEY and SMNVEV (reference sequence). V was trimmed by 7 bases and J by 4 bases, leaving 20 bases between them. The CDR3 loop spans 16 amino acids. CDR3 region: CASTIGAGGRYNEQFF. The CDR3 coding sequence is TGTGCCAGCACCATAGGGGCGGGTGGACGATACAATGAGCAGTTCTTC.

The chain employs TRBV15 and TRBJ1-2, with TRBD1 as a possible D gene (6 bases). Germline V CDR1 and CDR2: LNHNV, YYDKDF (reference sequence). Deletions cut 5 bases from V and 4 bases from J, with 14 bases between. The CDR3 spans 14 residues. CDR3 sequence reads: CATSVDRNFYGYTF. The CDR3 coding sequence is TGTGCCACCAGCGTGGACAGAAACTTCTATGGCTACACCTTC.

In its sample, this clone was seen once. Other DNA variants within this sample encode the same CDR3. The genes are TRBV5-4 and TRBJ2-7; D is unresolved. V lost 0 bases to trimming and J lost 4 bases, with 5 bases between them. CDR3 length equals 12 residues. Germline loops: CDR1 SGHNT, CDR2 YYREEE (reference sequence). The CDR3 bases are TGTGCCAGCAGCTTGGGCGTTTACGAGCAGTACTTC. It specifies CASSLGVYEQYF.

V gene TRBV25-1 combines with J gene TRBJ1-1; D gene ambiguous. V dropped 2 bases and J dropped 1 base, with 11 bases sitting between them. This CDR3 is built from 15 residues. Germline CDR1 MGHDK, CDR2 SYGVNS. CDR3 region: CASSEGLGRNTEAFF. In DNA, the CDR3 is TGTGCCAGCAGTGAAGGTCTAGGGAGGAACACTGAAGCTTTCTTT.

The CDR3 here is CASSLGSPNRDRYGYTF. CDR3 nucleotides: TGTGCCAGCAGCTTAGGGAGCCCAAACAGGGACCGCTATGGCTACACCTTC. J is TRBJ1-2 and V is TRBV7-8; possibly TRBD1 for D (6 bases). This CDR3 region has 17 residues. Looked up from germline, CDR1 is SGHVS and CDR2 is FQNEAQ. Trimming stripped 1 base from V and 4 bases from J, with 19 bases between.

This clone was counted once. The chain carries TRBV27 and TRBJ1-3, with TRBD1 as a possible D gene (6 bases). V was shortened by 0 bases and J by 0 bases, with 12 bases between the two germline ends. Germline lookup yields CDR1 MNHEY and CDR2 SMNVEV (reference sequence). The CDR3 length is 17 residues. The CDR3 protein is CASSLSAGASSGNTIYF. CDR3 DNA: TGTGCCAGCAGTTTATCGGCAGGGGCGAGCTCTGGAAACACCATATATTTT.

The CDR3 sequence: CASSLGLAGGFVEQFF. DNA of the CDR3: TGTGCCAGCAGCTTAGGACTAGCGGGAGGGTTCGTTGAGCAGTTCTTC. The chain recombines TRBV11-2 with TRBJ2-1, with 14 bases fitting TRBD2. The germline CDR1 and CDR2 sequences are SGHAT and FQNNGV. V trimming: 1 base; J trimming: 9 bases; junction bases outside the gene matches: 5. The CDR3 covers 16 residues.

The chain joins TRBV7-7 to TRBJ2-2; the match to TRBD2 covers 7 bases. This CDR3 is built from 15 residues. The junction had 8 bases not matched to a gene; V was cut back by 1 base and J by 9 bases. Germline V lookup: CDR1 SSHAT, CDR2 FNYEAQ (reference sequence). The CDR3 protein is CASSLDSRRERELFF. DNA for the CDR3: TGTGCCAGCAGCTTAGATTCGCGGCGGGAGAGGGAGCTGTTTTTT.

The J gene is TRBJ1-5, the V gene TRBV6-5; D might be TRBD1 (6 bases). Germline loops: CDR1 MNHEY, CDR2 SVGAGI. CDR3 length: 14 amino acids. V was trimmed by 6 bases and J by 2 bases, leaving 11 bases between them. CDR3 nucleotide sequence: TGTGCCAGCAGCCCTACAGGGCGCAATCAGCCCCAGCATTTT. This encodes CASSPTGRNQPQHF.

The count of this clone is one. The CDR3 DNA reads TGTGCCAGCAGCTTCCCGGGGACAGAGTGGAACTATGGCTACACCTTC. This sequence encodes CASSFPGTEWNYGYTF. V is TRBV7-9 and J is TRBJ1-2; the match to TRBD1 covers 7 bases. The trim removed 3 bases at V and 2 bases at J, leaving 9 bases unmatched. The CDR3 totals 16 residues. In germline, CDR1 is SEHNR, CDR2 FQNEAQ (reference sequence).

V is TRBV7-9 and J is TRBJ2-1; the match to TRBD1 covers 10 bases. Germline loops: CDR1 SEHNR, CDR2 FQNEAQ (reference sequence). The CDR3 runs 13 residues. Trimming cost V 6 bases and J 8 bases; bases outside gene matches: 4. The CDR3 nucleotides read TGTGCCAGCAGGACAGGGGGCTTCTATGAGCAGTTCTTC. Its protein is CASRTGGFYEQFF.

The rearrangement links TRBV7-8 to TRBJ1-1, with 7 bases identical to TRBD1. After removal of 5 bases from V and 0 bases from J, the junction contained 6 bases not matched to a gene. Germline CDR1 is SGHVS and CDR2 is FQNEAQ. This CDR3 spans 15 amino acids. The chain's CDR3 is CASSTPGQLNTEAFF. In nucleotides, the CDR3 is TGTGCCAGCAGCACACCGGGACAGCTGAACACTGAAGCTTTCTTT.

The genes are TRBV5-1 and TRBJ2-5, with 11 bases lining up with TRBD1. Trimming removed 3 bases from V and 4 bases from J; junction bases left unmatched: 8. This CDR3 has 16 residues. Germline V gene sequence: CDR1 SGHRS, CDR2 YFSETQ. CDR3 region: CASSSGQGAVGETQYF. CDR3 in DNA: TGCGCCAGCAGCTCCGGACAGGGGGCGGTAGGAGAGACCCAGTACTTC.

CDR3 DNA sequence: TGTGCCAGCAGTCTTACGGATATAACTAGCACAGATACGCAGTATTTT. Protein sequence: CASSLTDITSTDTQYF. The chain joins TRBV6-6 to TRBJ2-3; D is unresolved. V lost 5 bases and J lost 0, with 15 bases in between. Germline CDR1 MNHNY, CDR2 SVGAGI (reference sequence). This CDR3 is built from 16 residues.

V is TRBV28 and J is TRBJ1-2, with 7 positions matching TRBD1. CDR1 is MDHEN, CDR2 SYDVKM, per germline. V gave up 6 bases and J gave up 7 bases; unmatched junction bases: 8. This CDR3 has 13 residues. The CDR3 nucleotides read TGTGCCAGCAGACCTATAAAGGGGGCTGGCTACACCTTC. Amino acid sequence: CASRPIKGAGYTF.

The chain is built from TRBV2 and TRBJ1-1; TRBD1 matches 8 bases. CDR1 and CDR2 (germline): SNHLY, FYNNEI. CDR3 length: 14 amino acids. Trimming removed 8 bases from V and 0 bases from J; junction bases left unmatched: 5. The CDR3 DNA reads as TGTGCCAGCGCCGACAGGGGACTGAACACTGAAGCTTTCTTT. This encodes CASADRGLNTEAFF. Full variable domain (rest looked up from reference TRBV2 and TRBJ1-1): EPEVTQTPSHQVTQMGQEVILRCVPISNHLYFYWYRQILGQKVEFLVSFYNNEISEKSEIFDDQFSVERPDGSNFTLKIRSTKLEDSAMYFCASADRGLNTEAFFGQGTRLTVV.

The chain couples TRBV5-6 to TRBJ2-1; TRBD2 matches 8 bases. Germline CDR1 SGHDT, CDR2 YYEEEE. V lost 0 bases, J lost 0 bases, and 5 bases stayed unmatched. The CDR3 has 17 amino acids. The CDR3 protein is CASSLASGGPSYNEQFF. In DNA form, the CDR3 reads TGTGCCAGCAGCTTGGCTTCGGGAGGGCCCTCCTACAATGAGCAGTTCTTC.

This clone was seen a single time. The J gene is TRBJ2-3, the V gene TRBV27, with TRBD1 as a possible D gene (5 bases). Germline CDR1 MNHEY, CDR2 SMNVEV (reference sequence). V was cut by 5 bases and J by 4 bases, with 13 bases left in between. This CDR3 has 14 residues. The CDR3 here is CASSTDSRPDTQYF. The CDR3 DNA follows: TGTGCCAGCAGTACCGACAGTCGGCCAGATACGCAGTATTTT.

This sequence joins TRBV7-6 and TRBJ2-1; D is unresolved. CDR3 length: 12 amino acids. CDR1 and CDR2 (germline): SGHVS, FNYEAQ. V was trimmed by 3 bases and J by 6 bases, leaving 6 bases between them. The CDR3, as DNA: TGTGCCAGCAGCTTCGACCCCAATGAGCAGTTCTTC. Its translation is CASSFDPNEQFF. Supplemented by reference TRBV7-6 and TRBJ2-1, the full variable domain reads GAGVSQSPRYKVTKRGQDVALRCDPISGHVSLYWYRQALGQGPEFLTYFNYEAQQDKSGLPNDRFSAERPEGSISTLTIQRTEQRDSAMYRCASSFDPNEQFFGPGTRLTVL.

V usage is TRBV27 and J usage is TRBJ1-2; no firm D call. Germline CDR1 and CDR2: MNHEY and SMNVEV (reference sequence). Trimming shortened V by 3 bases and J by 7 bases, and 15 bases separated the two germline ends. The CDR3 contains 14 residues. The CDR3 reads CASSLHDGVGGYTF. The CDR3 nucleotides are TGTGCCAGCAGTTTGCACGACGGTGTGGGTGGCTACACCTTC.